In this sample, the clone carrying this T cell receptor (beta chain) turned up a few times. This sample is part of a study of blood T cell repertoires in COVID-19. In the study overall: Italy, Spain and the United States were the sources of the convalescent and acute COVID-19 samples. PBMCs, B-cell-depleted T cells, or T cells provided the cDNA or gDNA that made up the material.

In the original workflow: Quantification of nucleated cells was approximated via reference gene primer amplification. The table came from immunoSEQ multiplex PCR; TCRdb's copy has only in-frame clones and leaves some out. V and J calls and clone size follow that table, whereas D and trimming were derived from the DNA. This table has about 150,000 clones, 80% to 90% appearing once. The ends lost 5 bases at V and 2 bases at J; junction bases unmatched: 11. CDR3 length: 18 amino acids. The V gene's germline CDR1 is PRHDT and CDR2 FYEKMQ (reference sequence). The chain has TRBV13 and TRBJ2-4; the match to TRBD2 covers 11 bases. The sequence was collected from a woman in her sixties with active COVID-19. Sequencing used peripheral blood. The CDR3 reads CASSPFGLAGVSKNIQYF. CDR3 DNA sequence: TGTGCCAGCAGCCCCTTCGGACTAGCGGGTGTGTCCAAAAACATTCAGTACTTC.